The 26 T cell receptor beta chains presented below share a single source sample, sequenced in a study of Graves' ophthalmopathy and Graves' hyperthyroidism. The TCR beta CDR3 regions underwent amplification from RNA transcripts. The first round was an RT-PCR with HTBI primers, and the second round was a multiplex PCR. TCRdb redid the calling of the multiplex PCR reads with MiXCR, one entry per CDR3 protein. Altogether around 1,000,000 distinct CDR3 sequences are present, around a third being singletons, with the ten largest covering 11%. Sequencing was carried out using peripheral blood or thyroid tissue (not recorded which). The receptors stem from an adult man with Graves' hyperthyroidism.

Here the CDR3 DNA reads TGTGCCAGCAGGCCCGACAGGGGGGTCTATAATTCACCCCTCCACTTT. Protein product: CASRPDRGVYNSPLHF. The J gene is TRBJ1-6, the V gene TRBV11-2; 9 bases are shared with TRBD1. CDR1 is SGHAT, CDR2 FQNNGV, per germline. The ends lost 6 bases at V and 3 bases at J; junction bases unmatched: 6. CDR3 length: 16 residues.

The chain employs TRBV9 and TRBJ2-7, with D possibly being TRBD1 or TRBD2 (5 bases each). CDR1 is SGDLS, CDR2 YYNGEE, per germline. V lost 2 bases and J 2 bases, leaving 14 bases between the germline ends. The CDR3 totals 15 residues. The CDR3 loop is CASSVGAIGAYEQYF. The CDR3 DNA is TGTGCCAGCAGCGTTGGGGCCATCGGGGCCTACGAGCAGTACTTC.

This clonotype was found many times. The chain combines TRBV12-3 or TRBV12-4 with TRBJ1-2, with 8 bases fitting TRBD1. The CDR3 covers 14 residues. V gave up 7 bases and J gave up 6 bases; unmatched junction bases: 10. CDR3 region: CASTLGQGMHGYTF. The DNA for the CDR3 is TGTGCCAGCACCCTCGGACAGGGAATGCATGGCTACACCTTC.

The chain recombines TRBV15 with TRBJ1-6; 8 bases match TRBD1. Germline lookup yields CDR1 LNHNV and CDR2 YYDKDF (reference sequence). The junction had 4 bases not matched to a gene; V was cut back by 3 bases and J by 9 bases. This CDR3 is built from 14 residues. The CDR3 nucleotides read TGTGCCACCAGCAGGTGGACAGGGATTTCACCCCTCCACTTT. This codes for CATSRWTGISPLHF.

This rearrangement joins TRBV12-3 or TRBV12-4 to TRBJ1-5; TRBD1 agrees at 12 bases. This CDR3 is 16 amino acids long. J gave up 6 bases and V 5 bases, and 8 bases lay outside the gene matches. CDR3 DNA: TGTGCCAGCAGTCCCGGGACAGGGGGCTGGGGTCAGCCCCAGCATTTT. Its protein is CASSPGTGGWGQPQHF.

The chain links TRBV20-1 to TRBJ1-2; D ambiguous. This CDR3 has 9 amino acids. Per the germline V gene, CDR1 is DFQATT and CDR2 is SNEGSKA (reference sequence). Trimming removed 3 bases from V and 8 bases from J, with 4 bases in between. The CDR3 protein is CSARPGYTF. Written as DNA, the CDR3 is TGCAGTGCTAGGCCGGGCTACACCTTC.

CDR3 region: CSARDPFNFNYGYTF. As DNA, the CDR3 is TGCAGTGCTAGAGATCCTTTTAATTTTAACTATGGCTACACCTTC. V usage is TRBV20-1 and J usage is TRBJ1-2; D remains unclear. The CDR3 is 15 amino acids. Germline CDR1 DFQATT, CDR2 SNEGSKA (reference sequence). Between the trimmed V and J ends, which lost 0 bases and 1 base, there was a span of 12 bases.

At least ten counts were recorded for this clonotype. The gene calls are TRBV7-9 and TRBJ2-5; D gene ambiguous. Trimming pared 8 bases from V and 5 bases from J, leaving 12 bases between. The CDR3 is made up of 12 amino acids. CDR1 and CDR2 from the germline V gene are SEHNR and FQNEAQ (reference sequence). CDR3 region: CASSETWETQYF. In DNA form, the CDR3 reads TGTGCCAGCTCTGAAACTTGGGAGACCCAGTACTTC.

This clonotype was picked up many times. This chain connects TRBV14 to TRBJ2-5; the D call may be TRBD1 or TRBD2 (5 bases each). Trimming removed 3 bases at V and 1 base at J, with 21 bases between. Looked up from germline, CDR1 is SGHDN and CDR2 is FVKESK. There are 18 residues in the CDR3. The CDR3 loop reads CASSQKVGHGDVQETQYF. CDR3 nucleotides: TGTGCCAGCAGCCAGAAAGTCGGTCACGGGGACGTCCAAGAGACCCAGTACTTC.

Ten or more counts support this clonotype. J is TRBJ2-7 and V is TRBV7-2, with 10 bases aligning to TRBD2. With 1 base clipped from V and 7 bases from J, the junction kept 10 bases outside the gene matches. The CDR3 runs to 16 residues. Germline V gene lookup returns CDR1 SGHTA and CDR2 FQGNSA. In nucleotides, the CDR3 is TGTGCCAGCAGCTTAGGAGCGGGGGGGGATCCGGCGGAGCAGTACTTC. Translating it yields CASSLGAGGDPAEQYF. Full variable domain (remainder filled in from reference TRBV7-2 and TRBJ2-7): GAGVSQSPSNKVTEKGKDVELRCDPISGHTALYWYRQSLGQGLEFLIYFQGNSAPDKSGLPSDRFSAERTGGSVSTLTIQRTQQEDSAVYLCASSLGAGGDPAEQYFGPGTRLTVT.

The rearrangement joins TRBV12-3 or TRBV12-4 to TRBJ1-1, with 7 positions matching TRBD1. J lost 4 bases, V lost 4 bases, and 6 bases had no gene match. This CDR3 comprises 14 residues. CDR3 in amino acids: CASSSDRSGTEAFF. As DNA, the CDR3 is TGTGCCAGCAGTTCGGACAGGTCGGGCACTGAAGCTTTCTTT.

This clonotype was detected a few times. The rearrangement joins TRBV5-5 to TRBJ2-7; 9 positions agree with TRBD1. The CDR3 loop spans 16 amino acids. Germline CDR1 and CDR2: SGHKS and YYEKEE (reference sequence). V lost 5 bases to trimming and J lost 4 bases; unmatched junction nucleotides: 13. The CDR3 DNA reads TGTGCCAGCAGTGTGAGCTGGGACAGGGTAATTTACGAGCAGTACTTC. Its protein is CASSVSWDRVIYEQYF.

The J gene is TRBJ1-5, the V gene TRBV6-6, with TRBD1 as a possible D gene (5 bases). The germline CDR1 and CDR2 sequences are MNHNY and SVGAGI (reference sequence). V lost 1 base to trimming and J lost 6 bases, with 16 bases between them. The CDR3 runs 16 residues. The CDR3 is CASSYLWTRVTQPQHF. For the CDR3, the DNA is TGTGCCAGCAGTTACTTATGGACCAGGGTGACTCAGCCCCAGCATTTT.

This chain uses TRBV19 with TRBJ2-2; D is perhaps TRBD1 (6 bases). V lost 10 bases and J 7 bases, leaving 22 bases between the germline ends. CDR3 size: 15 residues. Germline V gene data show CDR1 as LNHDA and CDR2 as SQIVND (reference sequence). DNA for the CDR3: TGTGCCACCCTCCCCAGTACAGGGTTCAGCGGGGAGCTGTTTTTT. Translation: CATLPSTGFSGELFF.

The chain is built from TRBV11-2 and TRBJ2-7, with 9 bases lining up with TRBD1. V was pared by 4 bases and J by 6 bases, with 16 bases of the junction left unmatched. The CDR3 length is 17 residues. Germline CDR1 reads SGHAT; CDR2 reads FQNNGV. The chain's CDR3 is CASSSGRQGGLTCEQYF. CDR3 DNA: TGTGCCAGCAGCTCCGGGCGACAGGGGGGATTAACCTGCGAGCAGTACTTC.

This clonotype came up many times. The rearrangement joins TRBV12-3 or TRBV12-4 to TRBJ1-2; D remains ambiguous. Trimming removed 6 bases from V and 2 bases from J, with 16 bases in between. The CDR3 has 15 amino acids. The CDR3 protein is CASSPLGLDNYGYTF. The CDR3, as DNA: TGTGCCAGCAGCCCATTGGGGTTGGACAACTATGGCTACACCTTC.

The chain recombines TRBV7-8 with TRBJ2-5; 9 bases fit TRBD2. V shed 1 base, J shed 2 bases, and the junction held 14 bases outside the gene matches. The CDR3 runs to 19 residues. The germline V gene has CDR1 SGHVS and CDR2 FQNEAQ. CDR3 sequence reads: CASSLVFRSSGGQQETQYF. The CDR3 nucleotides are TGTGCCAGCAGCTTAGTTTTTCGTAGTAGCGGGGGCCAGCAAGAGACCCAGTACTTC.

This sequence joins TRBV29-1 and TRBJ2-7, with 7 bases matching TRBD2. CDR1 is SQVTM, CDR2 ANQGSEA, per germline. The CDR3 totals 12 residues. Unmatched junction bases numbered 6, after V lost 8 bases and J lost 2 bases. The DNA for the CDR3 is TGCAGCTCCCTGGGGGGGGCCTACGAGCAGTACTTC. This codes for CSSLGGAYEQYF.

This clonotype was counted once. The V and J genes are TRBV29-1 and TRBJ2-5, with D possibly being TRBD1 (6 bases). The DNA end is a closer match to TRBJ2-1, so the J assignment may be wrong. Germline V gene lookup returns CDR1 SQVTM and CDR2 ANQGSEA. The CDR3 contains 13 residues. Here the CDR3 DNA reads TGCAGCGCATCCCGGGACAACTACAATGAGCAGTTCTTC. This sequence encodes CSASRDNYNEQFF.

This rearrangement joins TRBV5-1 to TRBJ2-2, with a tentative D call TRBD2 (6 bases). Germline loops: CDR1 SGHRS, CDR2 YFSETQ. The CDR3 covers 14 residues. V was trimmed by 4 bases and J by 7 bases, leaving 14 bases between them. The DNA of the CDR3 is TGCGCCAGCAGCCCCGGGACTGCTGGCGGGGAGCTGTTTTTT. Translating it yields CASSPGTAGGELFF.

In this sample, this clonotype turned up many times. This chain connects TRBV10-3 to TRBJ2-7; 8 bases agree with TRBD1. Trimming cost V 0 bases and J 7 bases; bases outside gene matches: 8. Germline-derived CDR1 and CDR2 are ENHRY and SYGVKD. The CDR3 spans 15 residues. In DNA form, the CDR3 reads TGTGCCATCAGTGAGTCGAAGACAGGGGTAGGAGAGCAGTACTTC. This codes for CAISESKTGVGEQYF.

Here the CDR3 reads CASSYLPGQGRPPLHF. The CDR3 DNA follows: TGTGCCAGCAGCTACTTACCGGGACAGGGCCGTCCACCCCTCCACTTT. The chain employs TRBV11-2 and TRBJ1-6; 9 positions match TRBD1. There are 16 residues in the CDR3. Germline-derived CDR1 and CDR2 are SGHAT and FQNNGV. The trim removed 4 bases at V and 11 bases at J, leaving 12 bases unmatched.

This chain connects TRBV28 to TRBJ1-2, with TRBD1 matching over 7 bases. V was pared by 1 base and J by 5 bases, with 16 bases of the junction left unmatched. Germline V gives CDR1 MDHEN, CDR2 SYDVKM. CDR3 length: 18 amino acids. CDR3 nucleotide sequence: TGTGCCAGCAGTTTATTGGTCTCCGACCACAGGGGTTTTTATGGCTACACCTTC. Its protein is CASSLLVSDHRGFYGYTF.

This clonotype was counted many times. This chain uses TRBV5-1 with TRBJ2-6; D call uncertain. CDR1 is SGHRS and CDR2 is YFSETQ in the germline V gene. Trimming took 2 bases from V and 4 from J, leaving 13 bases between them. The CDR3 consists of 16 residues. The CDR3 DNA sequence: TGCGCCAGCAGCTTTCAGGTGGCGGTGGGGGCCAACGTCCTGACTTTC. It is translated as CASSFQVAVGANVLTF.

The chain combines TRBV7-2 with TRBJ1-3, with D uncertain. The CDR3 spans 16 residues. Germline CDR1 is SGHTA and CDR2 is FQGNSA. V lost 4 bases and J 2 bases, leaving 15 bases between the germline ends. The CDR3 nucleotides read TGTGCCAGCAGCTCCGTGGGAATTTGGACTGGAAACACCATATATTTT. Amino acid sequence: CASSSVGIWTGNTIYF.

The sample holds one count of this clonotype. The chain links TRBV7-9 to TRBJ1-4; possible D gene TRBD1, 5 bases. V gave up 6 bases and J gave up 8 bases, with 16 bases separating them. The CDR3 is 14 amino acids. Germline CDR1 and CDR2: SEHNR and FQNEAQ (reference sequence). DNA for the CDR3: TGTGCCAGCAGACAAGGGACCCCGGCGGAAAAACTGTTTTTT. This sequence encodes CASRQGTPAEKLFF.